Below are 19 T cell receptor beta chains sequenced from a single sample in a study of Graves' ophthalmopathy and Graves' hyperthyroidism. From RNA, the CDR3 regions of TCR beta chains were amplified and sequenced. First-round RT-PCR relied on HTBI primers, and a second-round multiplex PCR came next. One entry per CDR3 protein, called by TCRdb with MiXCR from the multiplex PCR reads. The table lists about 740,000 distinct CDR3 sequences, approximately 40% of them singletons. Sequences were obtained from peripheral blood. The receptors were gathered from an adult man with Graves' ophthalmopathy.

In the case of this clonotype: An end of the junction does not agree with germline; a read error may underlie this. The gene calls are TRBV24-1 and TRBJ2-5; 10 positions match TRBD1. CDR1 is KGHDR, CDR2 SFDVKD, per germline. This CDR3 is built from 15 residues. The chain's CDR3 is CASSLSGTGVETQYF. The CDR3, as DNA: TGTGCCAGCAGTTTATCAGGGACAGGGGTGGAGACCCAGTACTTC.

This clonotype was counted only a few times. The chain uses TRBV9 and TRBJ2-7; 7 positions match TRBD1. V was clipped by 0 bases and J by 3 bases; unmatched bases: 3. CDR1 SGDLS and CDR2 YYNGEE come from the germline V gene. The CDR3 is 14 amino acids. CDR3 region: CASSVEAGGYEQYF. The CDR3 DNA is TGTGCCAGCAGCGTAGAAGCAGGGGGCTACGAGCAGTACTTC. Using reference TRBV9 and TRBJ2-7 for the parts outside the CDR3, the full variable domain is DSGVTQTPKHLITATGQRVTLRCSPRSGDLSVYWYQQSLDQGLQFLIQYYNGEERAKGNILERFSAQQFPDLHSELNLSSLELGDSALYFCASSVEAGGYEQYFGPGTRLTVT.

The chain carries TRBV20-1 and TRBJ1-6; perhaps TRBD1 as D (6 bases). The CDR3 has 18 residues. Trimming pared 6 bases from V and 2 bases from J, leaving 23 bases between. Germline V CDR1 and CDR2: DFQATT, SNEGSKA (reference sequence). The CDR3 loop reads CSAPLGGGGGTYNSPLHF. CDR3 in DNA: TGCAGTGCCCCTCTCGGGGGAGGCGGGGGCACCTATAATTCACCCCTCCACTTT.

J is TRBJ1-2 and V is TRBV7-2; possible D gene TRBD1, 5 bases. Trimming took 3 bases from V and 4 from J, leaving 15 bases between them. The CDR3 is 15 amino acids. Germline V gene sequence: CDR1 SGHTA, CDR2 FQGNSA. In DNA, the CDR3 is TGTGCCAGCAGCTTCTCAGGGAAAAGTATCTATGGCTACACCTTC. Translation: CASSFSGKSIYGYTF.

The sample holds a few counts of this clonotype. The chain carries TRBV9 and TRBJ2-2, with 14 bases fitting TRBD2. This CDR3 is 18 amino acids long. The germline gives CDR1 SGDLS, CDR2 YYNGEE. The V gene end was trimmed by 7 bases and the J gene end by 2 bases; junction bases not matched to a gene: 10. This CDR3 reads CASGPGGLAGGNTGELFF. The CDR3 DNA reads as TGTGCCAGCGGCCCCGGAGGACTAGCGGGGGGAAACACCGGGGAGCTGTTTTTT.

Only one count was recorded for this clonotype. The chain links TRBV12-3 or TRBV12-4 to TRBJ1-5; D call uncertain. Trimming pared 3 bases from V and 3 bases from J, leaving 12 bases between. CDR3 size: 15 residues. The CDR3 DNA is TGTGCCAGCAGTTTTAACGTGGGATCCAATCAGCCCCAGCATTTT. Protein product: CASSFNVGSNQPQHF.

V gene TRBV5-4 combines with J gene TRBJ1-1; maybe TRBD1 (6 bases). From germline, CDR1 is SGHNT and CDR2 YYREEE (reference sequence). Deletions cut 4 bases from V and 2 bases from J, with 24 bases between. The length of the CDR3 is 18 residues. The CDR3 sequence is CASSMEGGDRFLNTEAFF. CDR3 nucleotides: TGTGCCAGCAGCATGGAAGGGGGGGATAGGTTCCTCAACACTGAAGCTTTCTTT.

This clonotype was counted ten times or more. CDR3 sequence reads: CASSLDPTPGGEQYF. For the CDR3, the DNA is TGTGCCAGCAGCTTAGATCCTACCCCGGGAGGCGAGCAGTACTTC. J is TRBJ2-7 and V is TRBV7-2; TRBD2 aligns across 7 bases. This CDR3 spans 15 amino acids. The V gene's germline CDR1 is SGHTA and CDR2 FQGNSA. V shed 1 base, J shed 6 bases, and the junction held 9 bases outside the gene matches. Variable domain in full (rest from reference TRBV7-2 and TRBJ2-7): GAGVSQSPSNKVTEKGKDVELRCDPISGHTALYWYRQSLGQGLEFLIYFQGNSAPDKSGLPSDRFSAERTGGSVSTLTIQRTQQEDSAVYLCASSLDPTPGGEQYFGPGTRLTVT.

This chain links TRBV25-1 with TRBJ1-5; D unresolved. V gave up 5 bases and J gave up 1 base, with 12 bases separating them. The length of the CDR3 is 15 residues. In germline, CDR1 is MGHDK, CDR2 SYGVNS. CDR3 sequence reads: CASSPNGLSNQPQHF. CDR3 in DNA: TGTGCCAGCAGTCCAAATGGGTTGAGCAATCAGCCCCAGCATTTT. The complete variable domain, with remaining parts taken from reference TRBV25-1 and TRBJ1-5, reads EADIYQTPRYLVIGTGKKITLECSQTMGHDKMYWYQQDPGMELHLIHYSYGVNSTEKGDLSSESTVSRIRTEHFPLTLESARPSHTSQYLCASSPNGLSNQPQHFGDGTRLSIL.

The chain joins TRBV2 to TRBJ2-7; possibly TRBD1 for D (5 bases). V was cut by 4 bases and J by 0 bases, with 13 bases left in between. Germline lookup yields CDR1 SNHLY and CDR2 FYNNEI. This CDR3 comprises 15 residues. The CDR3: CASSATDTSSYEQYF. The CDR3 coding sequence is TGTGCCAGCAGTGCGACAGACACGAGCTCCTACGAGCAGTACTTC.

The chain recombines TRBV2 with TRBJ1-1, with D uncertain. V lost 6 bases and J 8 bases, leaving 13 bases between the germline ends. The CDR3 consists of 12 residues. Germline-derived CDR1 and CDR2 are SNHLY and FYNNEI. The CDR3 here is CASRVDSHEAFF. CDR3 nucleotides: TGTGCCAGCAGGGTCGACTCGCACGAAGCTTTCTTT.

In its sample, this clonotype was seen a few times. This chain links TRBV24-1 with TRBJ1-5; 7 nucleotides align to TRBD1. The CDR3 has 15 amino acids. The germline V gene encodes CDR1 KGHDR and CDR2 SFDVKD. Trimming cost V 11 bases and J 4 bases; bases outside gene matches: 13. The CDR3 spells CASRVTRDSNQPQHF. For the CDR3, the DNA is TGTGCCAGCAGAGTAACTCGGGACAGTAATCAGCCCCAGCATTTT.

This clonotype was seen a few times. J is TRBJ2-6 and V is TRBV5-6; possible D gene TRBD2, 5 bases. Germline V lookup: CDR1 SGHDT, CDR2 YYEEEE. The CDR3 sequence is 16 residues long. The germline V and J ends were trimmed by 2 bases and 0 bases, with 9 bases remaining between them. The CDR3 bases are TGTGCCAGCAGCTTTAGCGTGCGCTCTGGGGCCAACGTCCTGACTTTC. It specifies CASSFSVRSGANVLTF.

In its sample, this clonotype was seen a few times. This chain connects TRBV14 to TRBJ2-7; TRBD1 is a possible D gene (5 bases). This CDR3 comprises 15 residues. V lost 0 bases and J lost 9, with 18 bases in between. The germline CDR1 and CDR2 sequences are SGHDN and FVKESK. As DNA, the CDR3 is TGTGCCAGCAGCCAAGATCCGGGTGTAACAGGCGGGCAGTACTTC. Protein product: CASSQDPGVTGGQYF.

About this clonotype itself: The conserved final phenylalanine or tryptophan is absent from the CDR3, which likely points to a read error. It is unclear where the CDR3 begins or ends on the DNA, so no DNA is shown, and the CDR3 is as TCRdb lists it. This sequence joins TRBV29-1 and TRBJ1-3; TRBD1, as called in the table, went unchecked against the DNA. Germline V gives CDR1 SQVTM, CDR2 ANQGSEA. The CDR3 numbers 9 amino acids, ends counted. The CDR3 reads CSVRQGVWA.

V usage is TRBV19 and J usage is TRBJ2-7; D gene ambiguous. Trimming left V 11 bases short and J 0 bases short, with 20 bases between. The CDR3 consists of 15 residues. Germline CDR1 and CDR2: LNHDA and SQIVND (reference sequence). This CDR3 is CAWSADGAYSYEQYF. The CDR3, as DNA: TGTGCCTGGAGTGCCGATGGCGCGTACTCCTACGAGCAGTACTTC.

This clonotype turned up a few times. The chain uses TRBV24-1 and TRBJ1-2; a possible D gene is TRBD1 (5 bases). Germline-derived CDR1 and CDR2 are KGHDR and SFDVKD. Trimming stripped 7 bases from V and 3 bases from J, with 17 bases between. The length of the CDR3 is 15 residues. The CDR3 region is CATSERQRADYGYTF. The CDR3, as DNA: TGTGCCACCAGCGAGAGACAGAGGGCAGACTATGGCTACACCTTC.

V usage is TRBV24-1 and J usage is TRBJ2-5, with 9 bases fitting TRBD1. The CDR3 has 15 amino acids. Germline V gives CDR1 KGHDR, CDR2 SFDVKD. J was trimmed by 9 bases and V by 4 bases; bases with no gene match: 11. In nucleotides, the CDR3 is TGTGCCACCAGTGACCACCGGACAGGGGATCAGCCCCAGTACTTC. The encoded protein is CATSDHRTGDQPQYF.

In its sample, this clonotype was seen many times. The genes are TRBV10-3 and TRBJ2-5; 7 bases fit TRBD2. The CDR3 covers 15 residues. From germline, CDR1 is ENHRY and CDR2 SYGVKD. V lost 0 bases and J lost 4; bases outside the gene matches: 5. The CDR3 DNA is TGTGCCATCAGTGAGTCACGCGGGAGCGGAGAGACCCAGTACTTC. Translating gives CAISESRGSGETQYF.